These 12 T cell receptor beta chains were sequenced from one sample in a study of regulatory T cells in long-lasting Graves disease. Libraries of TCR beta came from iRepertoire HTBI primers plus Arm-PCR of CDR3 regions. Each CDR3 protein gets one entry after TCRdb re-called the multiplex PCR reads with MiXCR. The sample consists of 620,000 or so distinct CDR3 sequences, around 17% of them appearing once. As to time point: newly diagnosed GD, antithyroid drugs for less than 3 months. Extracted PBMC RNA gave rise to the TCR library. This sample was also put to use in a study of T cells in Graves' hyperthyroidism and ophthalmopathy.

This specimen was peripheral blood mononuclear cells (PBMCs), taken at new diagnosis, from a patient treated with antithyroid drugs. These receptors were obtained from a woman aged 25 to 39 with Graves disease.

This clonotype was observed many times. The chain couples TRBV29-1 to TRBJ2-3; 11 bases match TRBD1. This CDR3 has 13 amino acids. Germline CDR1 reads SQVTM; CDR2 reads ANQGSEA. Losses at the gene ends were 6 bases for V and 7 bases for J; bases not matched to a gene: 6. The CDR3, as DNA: TGCAGCGTCGGTGGACAGGGGGCGAATACGCAGTATTTT. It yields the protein CSVGGQGANTQYF.

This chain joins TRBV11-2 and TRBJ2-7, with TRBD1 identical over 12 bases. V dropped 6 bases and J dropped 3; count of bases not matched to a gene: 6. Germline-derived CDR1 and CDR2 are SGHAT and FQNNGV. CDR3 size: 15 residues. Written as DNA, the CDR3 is TGTGCCAGCAGTCGCGGGACAGGGGGCATCTACGAGCAGTACTTC. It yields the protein CASSRGTGGIYEQYF. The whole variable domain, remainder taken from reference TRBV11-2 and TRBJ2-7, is EAGVAQSPRYKIIEKRQSVAFWCNPISGHATLYWYQQILGQGPKLLIQFQNNGVVDDSQLPKDRFSAERLKGVDSTLKIQPAKLEDSAVYLCASSRGTGGIYEQYFGPGTRLTVT.

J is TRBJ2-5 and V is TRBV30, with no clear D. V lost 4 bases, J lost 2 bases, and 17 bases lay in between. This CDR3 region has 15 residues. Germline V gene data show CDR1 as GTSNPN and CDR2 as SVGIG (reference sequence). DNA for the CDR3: TGTGCCTGGAAGTTCGGCAGGACCTTACAAGAGACCCAGTACTTC. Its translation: CAWKFGRTLQETQYF.

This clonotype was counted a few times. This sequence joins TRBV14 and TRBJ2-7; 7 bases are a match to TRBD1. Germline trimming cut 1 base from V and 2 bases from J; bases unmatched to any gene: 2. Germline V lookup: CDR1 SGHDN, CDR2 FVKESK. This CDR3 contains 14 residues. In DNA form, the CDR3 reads TGTGCCAGCAGCCAAGGGGACAGCACCTACGAGCAGTACTTC. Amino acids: CASSQGDSTYEQYF.

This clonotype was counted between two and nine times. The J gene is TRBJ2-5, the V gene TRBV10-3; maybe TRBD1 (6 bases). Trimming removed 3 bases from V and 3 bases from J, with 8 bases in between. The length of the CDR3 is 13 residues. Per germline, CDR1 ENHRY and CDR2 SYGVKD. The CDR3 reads CAISERQEETQYF. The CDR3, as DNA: TGTGCCATCAGTGAACGACAGGAAGAGACCCAGTACTTC.

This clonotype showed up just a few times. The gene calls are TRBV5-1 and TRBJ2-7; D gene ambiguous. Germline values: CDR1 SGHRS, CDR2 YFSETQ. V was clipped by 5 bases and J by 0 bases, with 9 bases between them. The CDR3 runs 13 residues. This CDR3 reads CASRGRSSYEQYF. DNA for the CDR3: TGCGCCAGCAGGGGAAGGAGCTCCTACGAGCAGTACTTC.

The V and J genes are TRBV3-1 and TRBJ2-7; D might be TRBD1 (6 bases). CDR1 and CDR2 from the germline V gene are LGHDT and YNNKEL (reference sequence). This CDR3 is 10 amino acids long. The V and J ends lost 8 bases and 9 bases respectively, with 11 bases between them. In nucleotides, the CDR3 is TGTGCCAGCGGCCGGGACATGCAGTACTTC. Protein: CASGRDMQYF.

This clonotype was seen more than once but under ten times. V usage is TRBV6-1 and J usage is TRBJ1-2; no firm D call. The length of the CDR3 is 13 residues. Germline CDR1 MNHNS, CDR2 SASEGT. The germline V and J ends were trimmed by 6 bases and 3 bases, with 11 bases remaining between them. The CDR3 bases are TGTGCCAGCAGACTCGACGGAGACTATGGCTACACCTTC. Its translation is CASRLDGDYGYTF.

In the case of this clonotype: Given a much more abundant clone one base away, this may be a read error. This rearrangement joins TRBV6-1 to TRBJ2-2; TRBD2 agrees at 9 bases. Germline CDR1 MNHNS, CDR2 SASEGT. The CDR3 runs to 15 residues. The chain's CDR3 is CVSSLAGVATGELFF. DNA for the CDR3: TGTGTCAGCAGCTTAGCGGGAGTAGCCACCGGGGAGCTGTTTTTT.

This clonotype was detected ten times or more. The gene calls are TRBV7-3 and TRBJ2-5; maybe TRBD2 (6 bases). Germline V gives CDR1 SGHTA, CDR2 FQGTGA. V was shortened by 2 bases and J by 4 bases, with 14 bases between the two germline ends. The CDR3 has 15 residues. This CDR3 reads CASSLLGGTGETQYF. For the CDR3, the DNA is TGTGCCAGCAGCTTATTGGGCGGGACGGGAGAGACCCAGTACTTC. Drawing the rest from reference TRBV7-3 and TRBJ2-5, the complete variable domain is GAGVSQTPSNKVTEKGKYVELRCDPISGHTALYWYRQSLGQGPEFLIYFQGTGAADDSGLPNDRFFAVRPEGSVSTLKIQRTERGDSAVYLCASSLLGGTGETQYFGPGTRLLVL.

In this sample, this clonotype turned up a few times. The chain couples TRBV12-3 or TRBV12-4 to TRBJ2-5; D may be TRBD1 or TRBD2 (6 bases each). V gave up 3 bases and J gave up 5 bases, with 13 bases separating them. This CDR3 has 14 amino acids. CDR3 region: CASSLGGSRETQYF. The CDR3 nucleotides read TGTGCCAGCAGTTTGGGGGGCAGTAGGGAGACCCAGTACTTC.

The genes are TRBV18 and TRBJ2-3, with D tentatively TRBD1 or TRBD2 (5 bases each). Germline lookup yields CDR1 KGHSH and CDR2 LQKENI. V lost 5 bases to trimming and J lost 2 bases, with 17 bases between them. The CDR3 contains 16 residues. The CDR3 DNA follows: TGTGCCAGCTCAGCCTACGGGACGGAAATCACAGATACGCAGTATTTT. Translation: CASSAYGTEITDTQYF.